This T cell receptor beta chain is from a study of T cell responses to AZD1222 COVID-19 vaccine. Remarks on this clone: Its target is unknown.

Overall study results and limits: White British ancestry dominated among donors, who included more females, and clonal diversity was possibly underestimated. Spike-wide vaccine-associated CD4 TCRs dominated at 160-218 and 743-854. Repertoires were sampled only after the peak T cell response.

V shed 3 bases and J shed 7 bases, with 8 bases lying between them. CDR1 is SGHNT and CDR2 is YYREEE in the germline V gene (reference sequence). The CDR3 runs to 11 residues. Profiling relied on immunoSEQ multiplex PCR, and the TCRdb table lists in-frame clones only, not all of them. The sample contains 100,000 to 150,000 clones, around 90% of which appear only once. The input for sequencing was peripheral blood, taken on day 0 of MenACWY control vaccination. The genes are TRBV5-4 and TRBJ2-7, with no clear D. The receptor's source is an adult in good health. CDR3 DNA sequence: TGTGCCAGCAGCTCGGGCGCTGAGCAGTACTTC. This gives the protein CASSSGAEQYF.